This passage covers 26 T cell receptor beta chains from one sample sequenced in a study of T-cell reconstitution after alpha-beta-depleted transplantation in children (dated by TCRdb to the mid-2010s). Libraries were made using PCR. Sequencing was carried out with an Illumina HiSeq 2500. Molecular barcoding was employed in the preparation of TCR libraries, with unique molecular identifiers being used to normalize TCRbeta repertoire quantification. TCRdb redid the processing of the public reads, applying fastp at Q25 and MiXCR, and retained in-frame beta chains. Rows are combined by CDR3 protein, so each entry shows the most common genes and DNA. The sample table contains 480,000 or so distinct CDR3 sequences; only one count was recorded for about 10% of them. The ten largest clones add up to 2% to 2.5% of the sample. What this sample's treatment or condition label stands for: allogeneic hematopoietic cell transplantation with graft depleted of TCRalphabeta T cells and CD19 B cells.

The sequences come from PBMCs, collected before TCRalphabeta/CD19-depleted stem cell transplant. All receptors come from a child younger than 10 with inherited bone marrow failure, due to receive a stem cell transplant.

This clonotype was counted many times. This rearrangement joins TRBV2 to TRBJ1-1; D unclear. The CDR3 covers 14 residues. V lost 4 bases, J lost 0 bases, and 9 bases lay in between. The germline gives CDR1 SNHLY, CDR2 FYNNEI. The CDR3 DNA reads as TGTGCCAGCAGTGGGACGGATATGAACACTGAAGCTTTCTTT. Its translation is CASSGTDMNTEAFF. Combining the CDR3 with reference TRBV2 and TRBJ1-1 gives the whole variable domain EPEVTQTPSHQVTQMGQEVILRCVPISNHLYFYWYRQILGQKVEFLVSFYNNEISEKSEIFDDQFSVERPDGSNFTLKIRSTKLEDSAMYFCASSGTDMNTEAFFGQGTRLTVV.

This clonotype was seen only a few times. This chain uses TRBV29-1 with TRBJ2-2; 13 bases are shared with TRBD2. CDR1 and CDR2 (germline): SQVTM, ANQGSEA. The CDR3 runs to 14 residues. After removal of 4 bases from V and 8 bases from J, the junction contained 4 bases not matched to a gene. The CDR3 DNA is TGCAGCGTTGGACTAGCGGGAGGTTCTGGGGAGCTGTTTTTT. It encodes CSVGLAGGSGELFF.

Ten or more counts support this clonotype. J is TRBJ1-2 and V is TRBV9; possible D gene TRBD1, 5 bases. The CDR3 sequence is 14 residues long. V was cut by 4 bases and J by 1 base, with 11 bases left in between. Germline V CDR1 and CDR2: SGDLS, YYNGEE. The CDR3 here is CASSPTDINYGYTF. DNA of the CDR3: TGTGCCAGCAGCCCGACAGACATTAACTATGGCTACACCTTC.

This clonotype was detected ten times or more. The chain couples TRBV20-1 to TRBJ1-1, with D possibly matching TRBD1 (6 bases). From germline, CDR1 is DFQATT and CDR2 SNEGSKA (reference sequence). The CDR3 runs 13 residues. The V end was cut by 4 bases, the J end by 1 base, with 10 bases between. CDR3 DNA: TGCAGTGCTAAGGGGGGCGCGAACACTGAAGCTTTCTTT. Translating it yields CSAKGGANTEAFF.

This clonotype was detected a few times. The chain joins TRBV9 to TRBJ2-7, with TRBD2 as a possible D gene (5 bases). There are 15 residues in the CDR3. Germline assignment: CDR1 SGDLS and CDR2 YYNGEE. The ends were cut back, 4 bases at V and 6 bases at J, with 20 bases in the middle. CDR3 sequence: CASSPVNRRGGEQYF. For the CDR3, the DNA is TGTGCCAGCAGCCCCGTGAATCGACGGGGTGGCGAGCAGTACTTC.

J is TRBJ2-5 and V is TRBV10-3; D remains ambiguous. The CDR3 is made up of 12 amino acids. CDR1 and CDR2 from the germline V gene are ENHRY and SYGVKD. V was pared by 2 bases and J by 5 bases, with 6 bases between. Here the CDR3 reads CAISEASETQYF. For the CDR3, the DNA is TGTGCCATCAGTGAGGCTTCGGAGACCCAGTACTTC.

CDR3 nucleotide sequence: TGTGCCAGCAGTTTCTTGGGGGCTGGTTCACCCCTCCACTTT. Translating it yields CASSFLGAGSPLHF. This sequence joins TRBV27 and TRBJ1-6; tentative D call: TRBD1 (6 bases). CDR1 MNHEY and CDR2 SMNVEV come from the germline V gene (reference sequence). This CDR3 spans 14 amino acids. V was cut by 3 bases and J by 9 bases, with 12 bases left in between.

This clonotype has a count of ten or more. At one end the junction does not follow the germline gene, possibly because of a read error. V is TRBV5-5 and J is TRBJ1-2; unclear D gene. The germline V gene encodes CDR1 SGHKS and CDR2 YYEKEE (reference sequence). CDR3 length equals 9 residues. CDR3: CASSHLVFF. DNA of the CDR3: TGTGCCAGCAGCCACCTGGTCTTCTTC.

Ten or more counts support this clonotype. The chain couples TRBV10-3 to TRBJ2-4; D might be TRBD1 (6 bases). Germline CDR1 is ENHRY and CDR2 is SYGVKD. Trimming stripped 8 bases from V and 1 base from J, with 15 bases between. This CDR3 has 15 amino acids. The CDR3 coding sequence is TGTGCCATCCGGTCCGTCGACAGGGCCAAAAACATTCAGTACTTC. Protein product: CAIRSVDRAKNIQYF.

This clonotype was recorded a few times. V usage is TRBV20-1 and J usage is TRBJ2-1, with 8 bases matching TRBD2. J lost 8 bases, V lost 6 bases, and 15 bases had no gene match. The length of the CDR3 is 15 residues. CDR1 and CDR2 from the germline V gene are DFQATT and SNEGSKA (reference sequence). CDR3: CSAHPLWREDYEQFF. The DNA of the CDR3 is TGCAGTGCCCACCCTCTCTGGCGGGAGGATTATGAGCAGTTCTTC.

This sequence joins TRBV24-1 and TRBJ2-5; 8 positions agree with TRBD2. V lost 4 bases to trimming and J lost 5 bases; unmatched junction nucleotides: 17. The CDR3 contains 18 residues. Germline-derived CDR1 and CDR2 are KGHDR and SFDVKD. The CDR3 is CATSDPGGVGGRGETQYF. The CDR3 DNA sequence: TGTGCCACCAGTGACCCCGGGGGGGTCGGGGGGCGCGGGGAGACCCAGTACTTC.

This clonotype has a count of ten or more. V and J are TRBV29-1 and TRBJ2-2, with unresolved D. The length of the CDR3 is 11 residues. Germline-derived CDR1 and CDR2 are SQVTM and ANQGSEA. V was trimmed by 1 base and J by 7 bases, leaving 4 bases between them. The CDR3 spells CSVEVGGELFF. CDR3 DNA sequence: TGCAGCGTTGAAGTGGGCGGGGAGCTGTTTTTT.

This clonotype was seen at least ten times. V is TRBV20-1 and J is TRBJ1-5; D not resolved. The germline gives CDR1 DFQATT, CDR2 SNEGSKA (reference sequence). Trimming shortened V by 0 bases and J by 4 bases, and 7 bases separated the two germline ends. The CDR3 totals 13 residues. The CDR3: CSARESLNQPQHF. The CDR3 region has the DNA TGCAGTGCTAGAGAGTCGCTGAATCAGCCCCAGCATTTT.

This clonotype was observed at least ten times. The chain recombines TRBV25-1 with TRBJ1-2; 7 positions agree with TRBD1. V lost 3 bases and J lost 8; bases outside the gene matches: 9. Germline values: CDR1 MGHDK, CDR2 SYGVNS. The CDR3 loop spans 14 amino acids. The CDR3 DNA sequence: TGTGCCAGCAGTGAGCCAGGGGGTCTAGGCGGCTACACCTTC. It yields the protein CASSEPGGLGGYTF.

There are many counts of this clonotype. The J gene is TRBJ2-2, the V gene TRBV5-1; D gene unclear. The CDR3 runs to 14 residues. Germline V gene data show CDR1 as SGHRS and CDR2 as YFSETQ. Trimming took 4 bases from V and 1 from J, leaving 8 bases between them. The CDR3 reads CASSPMVNTGELFF. The CDR3 DNA reads as TGCGCCAGCAGCCCCATGGTGAACACCGGGGAGCTGTTTTTT.

This clonotype was recorded a few times. This chain uses TRBV15 with TRBJ2-3, with D possibly called TRBD1 or TRBD2 (5 bases each). The CDR3 spans 17 residues. From germline, CDR1 is LNHNV and CDR2 YYDKDF (reference sequence). V lost 4 bases and J lost 4, with 21 bases in between. The CDR3 loop is CATSTLVSLRGPDTQYF. In DNA form, the CDR3 reads TGTGCCACCAGCACGCTGGTATCGTTGAGGGGCCCAGATACGCAGTATTTT.

This clonotype appeared many times. V gene TRBV12-3 or TRBV12-4 combines with J gene TRBJ2-3; D call uncertain. The CDR3 extends over 11 amino acids. V was pared by 4 bases and J by 10 bases, with 9 bases between. CDR3 residues: CASSYDRAQYF. In nucleotides, the CDR3 is TGTGCCAGCAGTTACGATCGTGCGCAGTATTTT.

This clonotype came up a few times. This sequence joins TRBV6-5 and TRBJ2-4; 8 bases are a match to TRBD1. Germline V gene lookup returns CDR1 MNHEY and CDR2 SVGAGI. The CDR3 is 15 amino acids. The V segment lost 0 bases and the J segment 6 bases; nucleotides outside the gene matches: 4. CDR3 nucleotide sequence: TGTGCCAGCAGTTACTCGTCAGGGGGCTCAAACATTCAGTACTTC. Encoded protein: CASSYSSGGSNIQYF.

The table lists this clonotype with many counts. The genes are TRBV6-5 and TRBJ2-1; the D is unclear. Germline V gene sequence: CDR1 MNHEY, CDR2 SVGAGI. Trimming cost V 6 bases and J 5 bases, with 8 bases left between them. This CDR3 has 12 residues. The CDR3 region is CASRTRNNEQFF. CDR3 DNA sequence: TGTGCCAGCAGGACCAGAAACAATGAGCAGTTCTTC.

This clonotype came up a few times. The chain recombines TRBV19 with TRBJ2-1; 13 positions match TRBD2. J gave up 9 bases and V 1 base, and 6 bases lay outside the gene matches. From germline, CDR1 is LNHDA and CDR2 SQIVND (reference sequence). The CDR3 is 16 residues long. CDR3 residues: CASSIGLAGGGSEQFF. DNA for the CDR3: TGTGCCAGTAGTATAGGACTAGCGGGAGGAGGGAGTGAGCAGTTCTTC.

This clonotype has at least ten counts. This chain joins TRBV7-2 and TRBJ2-1; 7 nucleotides align to TRBD2. The CDR3 has 15 amino acids. Germline CDR1 and CDR2: SGHTA and FQGNSA. V dropped 1 base and J dropped 4; count of bases not matched to a gene: 4. The CDR3: CASSLETSVYNEQFF. The CDR3 nucleotides are TGTGCCAGCAGCTTAGAAACTAGCGTTTACAATGAGCAGTTCTTC.

This clonotype has ten or more counts. The chain has TRBV6-1 and TRBJ2-5, with D maybe TRBD2 (7 bases). In germline, CDR1 is MNHNS, CDR2 SASEGT. V shed 8 bases and J shed 5 bases, with 18 bases lying between them. The CDR3 sequence is 14 residues long. CDR3 protein: CASSRWGGRETQYF. Written as DNA, the CDR3 is TGTGCCAGCTCCCGATGGGGGGGGCGGGAGACCCAGTACTTC.

This clonotype was seen ten or more times. This chain uses TRBV27 with TRBJ2-7, with D perhaps TRBD2 (6 bases). Germline-derived CDR1 and CDR2 are MNHEY and SMNVEV (reference sequence). Trimming cost V 5 bases and J 2 bases, with 13 bases left between them. The CDR3 length is 14 residues. This CDR3 is CASSPLAQAYEQYF. For the CDR3, the DNA is TGTGCCAGCAGTCCGCTAGCGCAGGCCTACGAGCAGTACTTC.

In this sample, this clonotype turned up many times. This chain connects TRBV6-5 to TRBJ2-1, with 10 bases that match TRBD2. Germline CDR1 reads MNHEY; CDR2 reads SVGAGI. Germline trimming cut 2 bases from V and 4 bases from J; bases unmatched to any gene: 2. This CDR3 comprises 15 residues. The CDR3: CASSYGLAAYNEQFF. CDR3 nucleotides: TGTGCCAGCAGTTACGGACTAGCGGCTTACAATGAGCAGTTCTTC.

In this sample, this clonotype turned up many times. The chain carries TRBV9 and TRBJ2-1, with D possibly matching TRBD2 (6 bases). Germline assignment: CDR1 SGDLS and CDR2 YYNGEE. V was shortened by 0 bases and J by 0 bases, with 19 bases between the two germline ends. The CDR3 covers 19 residues. DNA of the CDR3: TGTGCCAGCAGCGTAGGCGTGGGAGGCATATACAGCTCCTACAATGAGCAGTTCTTC. The encoded protein is CASSVGVGGIYSSYNEQFF.

This clonotype was observed many times. The chain recombines TRBV5-1 with TRBJ2-5; TRBD2 aligns across 7 bases. The germline gives CDR1 SGHRS, CDR2 YFSETQ. The CDR3 runs to 15 residues. Losses at the gene ends were 6 bases for V and 4 bases for J; bases not matched to a gene: 12. The CDR3 reads CASNPGRGSSETQYF. In DNA form, the CDR3 reads TGCGCCAGCAACCCGGGACGCGGGAGTTCAGAGACCCAGTACTTC.